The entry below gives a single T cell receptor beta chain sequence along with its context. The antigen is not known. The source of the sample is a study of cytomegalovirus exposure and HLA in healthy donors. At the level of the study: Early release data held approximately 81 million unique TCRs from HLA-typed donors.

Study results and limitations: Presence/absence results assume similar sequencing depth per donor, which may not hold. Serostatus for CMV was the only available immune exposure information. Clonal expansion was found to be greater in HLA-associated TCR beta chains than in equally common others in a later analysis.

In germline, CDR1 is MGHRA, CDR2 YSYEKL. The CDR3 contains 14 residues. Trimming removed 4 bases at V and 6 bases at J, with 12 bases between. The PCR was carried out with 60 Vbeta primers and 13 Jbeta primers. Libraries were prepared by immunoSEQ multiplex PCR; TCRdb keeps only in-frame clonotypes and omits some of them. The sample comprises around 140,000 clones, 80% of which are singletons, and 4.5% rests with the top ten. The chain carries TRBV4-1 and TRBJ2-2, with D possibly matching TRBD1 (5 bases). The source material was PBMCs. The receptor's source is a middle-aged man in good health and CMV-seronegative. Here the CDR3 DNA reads TGCGCCAGCAGCCTGGGCAGGGTGGCCGGGGAGCTGTTTTTT. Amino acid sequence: CASSLGRVAGELFF.